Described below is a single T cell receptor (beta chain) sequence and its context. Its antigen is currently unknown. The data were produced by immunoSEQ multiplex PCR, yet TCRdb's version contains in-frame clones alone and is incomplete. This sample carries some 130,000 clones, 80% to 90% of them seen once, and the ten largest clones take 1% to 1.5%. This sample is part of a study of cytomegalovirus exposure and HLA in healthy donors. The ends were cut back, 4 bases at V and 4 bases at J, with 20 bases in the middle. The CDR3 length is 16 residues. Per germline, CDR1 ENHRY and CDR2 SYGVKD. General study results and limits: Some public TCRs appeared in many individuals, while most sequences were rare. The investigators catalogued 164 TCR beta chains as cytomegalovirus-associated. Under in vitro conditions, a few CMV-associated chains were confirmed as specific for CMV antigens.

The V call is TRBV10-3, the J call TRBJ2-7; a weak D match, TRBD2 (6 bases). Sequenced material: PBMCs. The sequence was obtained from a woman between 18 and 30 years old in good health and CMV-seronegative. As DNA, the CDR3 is TGTGCCATCAGTGTTTCGTTAGGGGCGGGGAAGTACGAGCAGTACTTC. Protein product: CAISVSLGAGKYEQYF.